The 4 T cell receptor beta chains in this list originate from one sample, sequenced in a study of blood T cell repertoires in COVID-19 (dated by TCRdb to the early 2020s). Library method: the immunoSEQ multiplex PCR assay. In TCRdb, the immuneACCESS table is reduced to in-frame sequences with V and J assigned. These tables do not hold every clone; where another copy was compared, an unresolved V gene accounts for under half, and the others remain unexplained. The table for this sample lists around 30,000 clones; roughly 87% of them were counted only once. Around a tenth of the sample is taken by the ten largest. The sequenced sample was peripheral blood. The receptors originated from a human donor in a cohort sampled during active COVID-19.

The chain carries TRBV4-3 and TRBJ1-2, with unresolved D. The CDR3 is 15 amino acids. Trimming removed 0 bases at V and 2 bases at J, with 10 bases between. Germline loops: CDR1 LGHNA, CDR2 YSLEER. DNA of the CDR3: TGCGCCAGCAGCCAAGAAATAGTAATCAACTATGGCTACACCTTC. It is translated as CASSQEIVINYGYTF.

The chain joins TRBV5-4 to TRBJ2-1, with 10 bases matching TRBD2. The J segment lost 10 bases and the V segment lost 3 bases, leaving 13 bases of the junction unmatched. The CDR3 covers 16 residues. Germline assignment: CDR1 SGHNT and CDR2 YYREEE (reference sequence). CDR3 residues: CASSSPAGGPEREQFF. CDR3 nucleotides: TGTGCCAGCAGCTCTCCAGCGGGGGGGCCGGAGAGGGAGCAGTTCTTC.

This chain joins TRBV5-1 and TRBJ2-5; the match to TRBD2 covers 7 bases. The junction had 8 bases not matched to a gene; V was cut back by 4 bases and J by 5 bases. Germline CDR1 reads SGHRS; CDR2 reads YFSETQ. There are 14 residues in the CDR3. CDR3 in DNA: TGCGCCAGCAGCCCCGCGAGGCGGGGGGAGACCCAGTACTTC. This sequence encodes CASSPARRGETQYF. Based on the CDR3 plus reference TRBV5-1 and TRBJ2-5, the full variable domain is KAGVTQTPRYLIKTRGQQVTLSCSPISGHRSVSWYQQTPGQGLQFLFEYFSETQRNKGNFPGRFSGRQFSNSRSEMNVSTLELGDSALYLCASSPARRGETQYFGPGTRLLVL.

This rearrangement joins TRBV7-3 to TRBJ2-7, with 7 bases identical to TRBD2. Unmatched junction bases numbered 5, after V lost 1 base and J lost 5 bases. The germline V gene has CDR1 SGHTA and CDR2 FQGTGA. The CDR3 covers 14 residues. This chain's CDR3 is CASSLIGGGDEQYF. In DNA form, the CDR3 reads TGTGCCAGCAGCTTAATCGGGGGAGGGGACGAGCAGTACTTC. The full variable domain, its missing parts supplied by reference TRBV7-3 and TRBJ2-7, is GAGVSQTPSNKVTEKGKYVELRCDPISGHTALYWYRQSLGQGPEFLIYFQGTGAADDSGLPNDRFFAVRPEGSVSTLKIQRTERGDSAVYLCASSLIGGGDEQYFGPGTRLTVT.